This TCR beta chain emerged from a study of T cells after yellow fever vaccination. There are 16 residues in the CDR3. The germline V gene has CDR1 LNHDA and CDR2 SQIVND (reference sequence). Germline trimming cut 4 bases from V and 2 bases from J; bases unmatched to any gene: 6. TCRdb re-derived calls from the 5' RACE reads in MiXCR, one entry per CDR3 protein. The sample records approximately 600,000 distinct CDR3 sequences, about 12% being singletons. This TCR derives from a man younger than 45 who received the YFV17D yellow fever vaccine. This material consisted of PBMCs, taken on the day of the yellow fever booster vaccination. The V call is TRBV19, the J call TRBJ2-2, with 8 nucleotides matching TRBD1. The CDR3 spells CASSNQGAINTGELFF. The CDR3 region has the DNA TGTGCCAGTAGTAACCAGGGGGCCATAAACACCGGGGAGCTGTTTTTT. The whole variable domain, filled in from reference TRBV19 and TRBJ2-2, reads DGGITQSPKYLFRKEGQNVTLSCEQNLNHDAMYWYRQDPGQGLRLIYYSQIVNDFQKGDIAEGYSVSREKKESFPLTVTSAQKNPTAFYLCASSNQGAINTGELFFGEGSRLTVL.